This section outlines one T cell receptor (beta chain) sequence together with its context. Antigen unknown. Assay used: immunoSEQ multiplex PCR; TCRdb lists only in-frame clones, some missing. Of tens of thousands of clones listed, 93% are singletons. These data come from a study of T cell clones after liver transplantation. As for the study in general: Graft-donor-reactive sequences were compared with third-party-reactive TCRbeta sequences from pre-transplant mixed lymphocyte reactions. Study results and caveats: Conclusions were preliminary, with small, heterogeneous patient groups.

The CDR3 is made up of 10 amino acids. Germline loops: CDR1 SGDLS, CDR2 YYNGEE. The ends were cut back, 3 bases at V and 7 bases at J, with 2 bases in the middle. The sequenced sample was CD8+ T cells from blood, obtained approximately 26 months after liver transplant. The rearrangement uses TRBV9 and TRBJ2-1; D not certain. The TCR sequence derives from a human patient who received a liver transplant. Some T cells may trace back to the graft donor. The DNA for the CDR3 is TGTGCCAGCAGCGGGAATGAGCAGTTCTTC. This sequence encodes CASSGNEQFF.